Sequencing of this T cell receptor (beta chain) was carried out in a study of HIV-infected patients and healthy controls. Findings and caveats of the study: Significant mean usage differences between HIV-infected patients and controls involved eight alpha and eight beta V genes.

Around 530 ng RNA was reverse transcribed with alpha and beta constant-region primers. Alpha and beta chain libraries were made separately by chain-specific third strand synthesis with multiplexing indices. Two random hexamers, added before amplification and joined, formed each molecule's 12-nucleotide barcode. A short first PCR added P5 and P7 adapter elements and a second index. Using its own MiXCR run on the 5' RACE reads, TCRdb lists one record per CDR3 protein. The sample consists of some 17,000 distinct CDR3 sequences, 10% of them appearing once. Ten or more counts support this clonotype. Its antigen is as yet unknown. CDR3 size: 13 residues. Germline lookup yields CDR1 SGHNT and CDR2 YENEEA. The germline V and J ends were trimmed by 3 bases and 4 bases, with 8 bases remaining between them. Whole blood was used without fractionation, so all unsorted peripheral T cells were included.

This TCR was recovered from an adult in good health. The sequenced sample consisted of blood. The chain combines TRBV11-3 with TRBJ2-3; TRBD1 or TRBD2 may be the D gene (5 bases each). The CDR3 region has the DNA TGTGCCAGCAGCTTCGAGGGACCAGATACGCAGTATTTT. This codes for CASSFEGPDTQYF.